A selection of T cell receptor beta chains follows, all from one sample in a study of cytotoxic CD8 clonotypes in ibrutinib-treated CLL. This table comes from immunoSEQ multiplex PCR, and its TCRdb copy is limited to in-frame clones, with some not included. Altogether 95,000 to 100,000 clones are present, 70% to 85% being singletons, with the ten largest covering about 34%. The sequenced sample was PBMCs, obtained after 12 months of ibrutinib treatment. These receptors were collected from a human donor with chronic lymphocytic leukemia. Both conserved end residues are part of each CDR3. A D gene is named only where the DNA matches it firmly. Clone size is stated in some rows and not others, as once, few, many or a class when expanded.

v_call	j_call	clone_size	d_call	cdr3_aa	cdr3_nt
TRBV6-5	TRBJ2-5	NA	NA	CASSYSGTQYF	TGTGCCAGCAGTTACTCTGGGACCCAGTACTTC
TRBV6-1	TRBJ2-7	NA	NA	CASSDAQGPTYEQYF	TGTGCCAGCAGTGACGCGCAGGGGCCCACCTACGAGCAGTACTTC
TRBV28	TRBJ2-5	NA	NA	CASSLRFGGGETQYF	TGTGCCAGCAGTTTGCGATTCGGAGGGGGGGAGACCCAGTACTTC
TRBV14	TRBJ1-2	NA	TRBD1	CASSQQAGQGFLHGYTF	TGTGCCAGCAGCCAACAGGCGGGACAGGGGTTTCTCCATGGCTACACCTTC
TRBV25-1	TRBJ1-2	NA	NA	CARRRRSRTVDGYTF	TGTGCCAGGAGACGACGAAGTCGAACTGTGGATGGCTACACCTTC
TRBV29-1	TRBJ2-1	NA	NA	CSVLPSGTYNEQFF	TGCAGCGTTCTCCCGTCCGGGACTTACAATGAGCAGTTCTTC
TRBV7-3	TRBJ2-5	NA	TRBD2	CASSPGTSGGWGETQYF	TGTGCCAGCAGCCCGGGGACTAGCGGGGGCTGGGGGGAGACCCAGTACTTC
TRBV25-1	TRBJ1-4	once	NA	CASSGDYDEKLFF	TGTGCCAGCAGTGGGGACTATGATGAAAAACTGTTTTTT
TRBV4-2	TRBJ1-6	NA	NA	CASSQDPAHLHF	TGTGCCAGCAGCCAAGATCCCGCCCATTTGCACTTT
TRBV30	TRBJ1-1	NA	NA	CAWSENRDGTEAFF	TGTGCCTGGAGCGAAAACAGGGATGGAACTGAAGCTTTCTTT